The 18 T cell receptor beta chains listed next were all sequenced from one sample in a study of T cells in Graves' hyperthyroidism and ophthalmopathy. It was RNA transcripts that yielded the amplified TCR beta CDR3 regions. An initial round of RT-PCR targeting the TCR CDR3 relied on the HTBI primer set. MiXCR, applied by TCRdb to the multiplex PCR reads, yields one record per CDR3 protein. Of approximately 600,000 distinct CDR3 sequences in the sample, less than 25% were seen once. The sample taken for sequencing was blood. The receptors stem from a man aged 30 to 39 with Graves' ophthalmopathy.

CDR3 bases: TGCGCCAGCAGCTTGTATCGCAGGGGAAACACTGAAGCTTTCTTT. The encoded protein is CASSLYRRGNTEAFF. This chain connects TRBV5-1 to TRBJ1-1; D may be TRBD1 (6 bases). The ends were cut back, 1 base at V and 2 bases at J, with 12 bases in the middle. CDR1 and CDR2 (germline): SGHRS, YFSETQ. This CDR3 has 15 amino acids.

This clonotype was observed a few times. The chain uses TRBV4-1 and TRBJ1-1; D is unresolved. Trimming removed 4 bases at V and 0 bases at J, with 12 bases between. From germline, CDR1 is MGHRA and CDR2 YSYEKL. The CDR3 spans 15 residues. The CDR3 is CASSLTVDLNTEAFF. The CDR3 coding sequence is TGCGCCAGCAGCCTCACGGTGGACTTGAACACTGAAGCTTTCTTT.

V and J are TRBV5-1 and TRBJ2-6; D may be TRBD2 (5 bases). Trimming cost V 2 bases and J 1 base, with 13 bases left between them. This CDR3 is 17 amino acids long. The V gene's germline CDR1 is SGHRS and CDR2 YFSETQ. The DNA of the CDR3 is TGCGCCAGCAGCTTATCCCCCGGAGGATCTGGGGCCAACGTCCTGACTTTC. It codes for CASSLSPGGSGANVLTF. The complete variable domain, with remaining parts taken from reference TRBV5-1 and TRBJ2-6, reads KAGVTQTPRYLIKTRGQQVTLSCSPISGHRSVSWYQQTPGQGLQFLFEYFSETQRNKGNFPGRFSGRQFSNSRSEMNVSTLELGDSALYLCASSLSPGGSGANVLTFGAGSRLTVL.

Ten or more counts support this clonotype. The DNA for the CDR3 is TGTGCCAGCAGTAACAGACAGGGGGCGACTGAAGCTTTCTTT. This translates into CASSNRQGATEAFF. This chain joins TRBV28 and TRBJ1-1; TRBD1 matches 10 bases. The CDR3 runs to 14 residues. Losses at the gene ends were 5 bases for V and 5 bases for J; bases not matched to a gene: 5. Germline assignment: CDR1 MDHEN and CDR2 SYDVKM.

This rearrangement joins TRBV11-1 to TRBJ2-7; tentatively, D is TRBD1 (6 bases). CDR3 length: 15 amino acids. V was clipped by 5 bases and J by 5 bases, with 19 bases between them. Germline loops: CDR1 SGHAT, CDR2 FQDESV (reference sequence). This chain's CDR3 is CASSPRLGAENEQYF. As DNA, the CDR3 is TGTGCCAGCAGCCCCCGATTGGGGGCTGAAAACGAGCAGTACTTC.

There are a few counts of this clonotype. The rearrangement links TRBV5-1 to TRBJ2-2; 10 bases are shared with TRBD2. CDR1 SGHRS and CDR2 YFSETQ come from the germline V gene. The CDR3 is 17 residues long. V gave up 4 bases and J gave up 2 bases; unmatched junction bases: 8. The CDR3 reads CASSVTGTSANTGELFF. The CDR3 region has the DNA TGCGCCAGCAGCGTCACCGGGACTAGCGCTAACACCGGGGAGCTGTTTTTT.

This clonotype was detected many times. The chain is built from TRBV11-3 and TRBJ2-1; 7 positions agree with TRBD2. The V gene's germline CDR1 is SGHNT and CDR2 YENEEA. The junction had 3 bases not matched to a gene; V was cut back by 3 bases and J by 7 bases. The CDR3 spans 13 residues. The CDR3 sequence: CASSLGGWNEQFF. Here the CDR3 DNA reads TGTGCCAGCAGCTTGGGGGGGTGGAATGAGCAGTTCTTC.

The table lists this clonotype with many counts. The chain employs TRBV3-1 and TRBJ2-2, with 8 bases that match TRBD2. This CDR3 is built from 16 residues. The ends lost 4 bases at V and 7 bases at J; junction bases unmatched: 11. Germline V gene lookup returns CDR1 LGHDT and CDR2 YNNKEL (reference sequence). CDR3 region: CASSRMTSAGGGELFF. The CDR3 DNA is TGTGCCAGCAGCCGCATGACTAGCGCGGGGGGCGGGGAGCTGTTTTTT. The entire variable domain, with the rest obtained from reference TRBV3-1 and TRBJ2-2, is as follows: DTAVSQTPKYLVTQMGNDKSIKCEQNLGHDTMYWYKQDSKKFLKIMFSYNNKELIINETVPNRFSPKSPDKAHLNLHINSLELGDSAVYFCASSRMTSAGGGELFFGEGSRLTVL.

The CDR3, as DNA: TGCAGCGTCGATCTAGCGGGAGTTTCAAATGAGCAGTTCTTC. Its protein is CSVDLAGVSNEQFF. V is TRBV29-1 and J is TRBJ2-1, with 10 bases that match TRBD2. This CDR3 spans 14 amino acids. The germline gives CDR1 SQVTM, CDR2 ANQGSEA. Trimming at V came to 6 bases and at J to 7 bases, leaving 9 bases not matched to a gene.

The chain's CDR3 is CSVEDEVMGEGPWETQYF. The CDR3 DNA sequence: TGCAGCGTTGAAGATGAGGTTATGGGGGAGGGCCCGTGGGAGACCCAGTACTTC. The chain recombines TRBV29-1 with TRBJ2-5; 7 nucleotides align to TRBD2. The ends lost 0 bases at V and 5 bases at J; junction bases unmatched: 18. The germline CDR1 and CDR2 sequences are SQVTM and ANQGSEA. This CDR3 has 18 residues.

The sample holds a few counts of this clonotype. CDR3 sequence reads: CASSLLRGTERAFF. The DNA for the CDR3 is TGTGCCAGCAGTTTATTGCGAGGGACCGAGAGGGCTTTCTTT. This chain joins TRBV28 and TRBJ1-1, with D possibly TRBD1 on 5 matching bases. The CDR3 is made up of 14 amino acids. Trimming pared 1 base from V and 11 bases from J, leaving 17 bases between. Germline assignment: CDR1 MDHEN and CDR2 SYDVKM.

The chain recombines TRBV11-2 with TRBJ2-3; 12 bases agree with TRBD2. The CDR3 has 17 residues. CDR1 is SGHAT and CDR2 is FQNNGV in the germline V gene. The J segment lost 6 bases and the V segment lost 6 bases, leaving 13 bases of the junction unmatched. The CDR3 coding sequence is TGTGCCAGCAGTTCCAGTGCACTAGCGGGAGGCCTTGATACGCAGTATTTT. The encoded protein is CASSSSALAGGLDTQYF.

This clonotype has just a few counts. The V and J genes are TRBV20-1 and TRBJ1-2, with 7 bases aligning to TRBD1. Germline CDR1 DFQATT, CDR2 SNEGSKA (reference sequence). Trimming cost V 6 bases and J 13 bases; bases outside gene matches: 17. The length of the CDR3 is 13 residues. The CDR3 DNA follows: TGCAGTGCCCCGGAGGGGGCGGCAATCTCATCCACCTTC. Protein sequence: CSAPEGAAISSTF.

This clonotype came up many times. The gene calls are TRBV12-3 or TRBV12-4 and TRBJ2-7; 9 positions match TRBD2. Trimming at V came to 3 bases and at J to 6 bases, leaving 6 bases not matched to a gene. CDR3 length equals 14 residues. The CDR3 protein is CASSFGGRGPEQYF. For the CDR3, the DNA is TGTGCCAGCAGTTTCGGCGGGAGGGGGCCCGAGCAGTACTTC.

In its sample, this clonotype was seen a few times. The chain uses TRBV9 and TRBJ2-2, with D tentatively TRBD2 (5 bases). CDR3 size: 17 residues. Trimming removed 4 bases at V and 5 bases at J, with 21 bases between. Germline lookup yields CDR1 SGDLS and CDR2 YYNGEE. CDR3 amino acids: CASSPPSRGAITGELFF. The CDR3 coding sequence is TGTGCCAGCAGCCCACCCAGCCGGGGAGCAATAACCGGGGAGCTGTTTTTT.

This clonotype has a count of ten or more. The DNA for the CDR3 is TGCAGTGCTAGAGCTTGGCTAGCGGGAGGCGGTAGAACCAGCACAGATACGCAGTATTTT. Protein: CSARAWLAGGGRTSTDTQYF. The chain carries TRBV20-1 and TRBJ2-3, with TRBD2 matching 11 bases. Germline-derived CDR1 and CDR2 are DFQATT and SNEGSKA (reference sequence). V gave up 1 base and J gave up 0 bases; unmatched junction bases: 15. The CDR3 has 20 residues.

The genes are TRBV28 and TRBJ2-3, with 12 bases aligning to TRBD2. CDR1 is MDHEN, CDR2 SYDVKM, per germline. The CDR3 spans 17 residues. V trimming: 5 bases; J trimming: 5 bases; junction bases outside the gene matches: 11. The CDR3 nucleotides read TGTGCCAGCAGTCCCCCGACTAGCGGGAGAATTATAGATACGCAGTATTTT. It specifies CASSPPTSGRIIDTQYF.

This chain links TRBV5-6 with TRBJ2-5; 10 bases map to TRBD1. The CDR3 loop spans 16 amino acids. Looked up from germline, CDR1 is SGHDT and CDR2 is YYEEEE. The V and J ends lost 4 bases and 4 bases, in that order; junction bases with no gene match: 10. The CDR3 is CASSPADRGILETQYF. In nucleotides, the CDR3 is TGTGCCAGCAGCCCAGCGGACAGGGGGATTTTAGAGACCCAGTACTTC.